This T cell receptor beta chain was recorded in a study of blood T cell repertoires in COVID-19. In the study overall: The study drew acute and convalescent COVID-19 samples from the United States, Italy and Spain. From T cells, B-cell-depleted T cells, or PBMCs came the material, which was cDNA or gDNA.

Germline-derived CDR1 and CDR2 are MDHEN and SYDVKM. The CDR3 loop spans 17 amino acids. The ends lost 2 bases at V and 2 bases at J; junction bases unmatched: 9. Original methodology: Using reference gene primer amplification, nucleated cell counts were estimated. Produced via immunoSEQ multiplex PCR; TCRdb's table is partial and in-frame only. Clone size and V and J calls were adopted from that table, with D and trimming inferred from the DNA. The data contain 90,000 or so clones, 89% of them singletons. Sequencing was performed on peripheral blood. The source is a woman over 75 with active COVID-19. The V call is TRBV28, the J call TRBJ1-5; 7 nucleotides match TRBD1. DNA for the CDR3: TGTGCCAGCAGTTTAGATGGTTTGGGACAGCGCAATCAGCCCCAGCATTTT. As protein: CASSLDGLGQRNQPQHF. The complete variable domain, with remaining parts taken from reference TRBV28 and TRBJ1-5, reads DVKVTQSSRYLVKRTGEKVFLECVQDMDHENMFWYRQDPGLGLRLIYFSYDVKMKEKGDIPEGYSVSREKKERFSLILESASTNQTSMYLCASSLDGLGQRNQPQHFGDGTRLSIL.